The 21 T cell receptor beta chains below come from one sample, sequenced in a study of siplizumab effects on memory and regulatory T cells. The method was immunoSEQ multiplex PCR; TCRdb's version includes in-frame clones alone and lacks a portion of them. The table shows about 91,000 clones, with roughly 96% occurring only once. What was sequenced was naive CD4+ T cells sorted from blood. The source is a human donor in good health.

The gene calls are TRBV7-9 and TRBJ1-3, with 9 bases matching TRBD1. The V segment lost 5 bases and the J segment 4 bases; nucleotides outside the gene matches: 6. Germline CDR1 SEHNR, CDR2 FQNEAQ (reference sequence). The length of the CDR3 is 15 residues. The CDR3 bases are TGTGCCAGCAGCGCTTGGACAGGGGTCGGAAACACCATATATTTT. Translation gives CASSAWTGVGNTIYF.

A single count supports this clone. The V and J genes are TRBV11-2 and TRBJ2-2; D gene unclear. Trimming left V 2 bases short and J 3 bases short, with 4 bases between. CDR1 and CDR2 (germline): SGHAT, FQNNGV. The CDR3 is made up of 13 amino acids. The CDR3 nucleotides are TGTGCCAGCAGCTTAAGGGACACCGGGGAGCTGTTTTTT. It encodes CASSLRDTGELFF.

The V call is TRBV19, the J call TRBJ2-1, with TRBD1 matching 8 bases. Germline V CDR1 and CDR2: LNHDA, SQIVND (reference sequence). The ends lost 3 bases at V and 10 bases at J; junction bases unmatched: 2. CDR3 length: 12 residues. The CDR3 here is CASSIRTGEQFF. The CDR3 nucleotides read TGTGCCAGTAGTATTCGGACAGGGGAGCAGTTCTTC.

The rearrangement links TRBV4-3 to TRBJ2-1, with D tentatively TRBD2 (5 bases). Germline CDR1 and CDR2: LGHNA and YSLEER. CDR3 length: 12 residues. Trimming took off 3 bases at V and 9 bases at J, with 9 bases between the two ends. The CDR3 DNA sequence: TGCGCCAGCAGCCACTTAGAGGGTGAGCAGTTCTTC. It translates to CASSHLEGEQFF.

The rearrangement joins TRBV6-4 to TRBJ2-5, with 12 bases that match TRBD2. V shed 2 bases, J shed 4 bases, and the junction held 8 bases outside the gene matches. The CDR3 totals 17 residues. Germline V gene data show CDR1 as MRHNA and CDR2 as SNTAGT. The CDR3 DNA follows: TGTGCCAGCAGTGACACTAGGACTAGCGGGGAGGGAGAGACCCAGTACTTC. It is translated as CASSDTRTSGEGETQYF.

The chain employs TRBV19 and TRBJ1-6; D is unresolved. CDR3 length equals 13 residues. Trimming removed 2 bases from V and 5 bases from J, with 4 bases in between. The germline CDR1 and CDR2 sequences are LNHDA and SQIVND (reference sequence). This chain's CDR3 is CASSIRDNSPLHF. The CDR3 DNA follows: TGTGCCAGTAGTATACGGGATAATTCACCCCTCCACTTT.

The V call is TRBV4-1, the J call TRBJ2-7, with 7 bases aligning to TRBD2. The V and J ends lost 2 bases and 2 bases, in that order; junction bases with no gene match: 9. The CDR3 totals 16 residues. Germline V gene lookup returns CDR1 MGHRA and CDR2 YSYEKL. The DNA of the CDR3 is TGCGCCAGCAGCCAACCTCTGGGGGGGTCCCCCTACGAGCAGTACTTC. It translates to CASSQPLGGSPYEQYF.

CDR3: CASSVRDTGIGGYTF. CDR3 nucleotides: TGTGCCAGCAGCGTACGGGACACCGGGATCGGTGGCTACACCTTC. The genes are TRBV9 and TRBJ1-2, with TRBD1 as a possible D gene (6 bases). The CDR3 contains 15 residues. CDR1 is SGDLS and CDR2 is YYNGEE in the germline V gene. Trimming stripped 1 base from V and 7 bases from J, with 17 bases between.

The chain joins TRBV6-6 to TRBJ1-2; 7 bases line up with TRBD1. The CDR3 runs to 13 residues. CDR1 is MNHNY and CDR2 is SVGAGI in the germline V gene (reference sequence). V was pared by 10 bases and J by 4 bases, with 9 bases of the junction left unmatched. CDR3 DNA sequence: TGTGCCACCAGGGACAGCCTCGGCTATGGCTACACCTTC. The encoded protein is CATRDSLGYGYTF.

The rearrangement links TRBV5-1 to TRBJ1-5, with a possible D match to TRBD1 (6 bases). This CDR3 has 16 residues. CDR1 is SGHRS, CDR2 YFSETQ, per germline. Trimming removed 0 bases at V and 7 bases at J, with 17 bases between. The CDR3 sequence: CASSLADGGQGQPQHF. CDR3 nucleotide sequence: TGCGCCAGCAGCTTGGCTGACGGGGGCCAGGGGCAGCCCCAGCATTTT.

This clone occurred once. The chain links TRBV28 to TRBJ1-2, with a tentative D call TRBD1 (6 bases). Germline CDR1 is MDHEN and CDR2 is SYDVKM. The CDR3 runs to 14 residues. V was shortened by 6 bases and J by 4 bases, with 15 bases between the two germline ends. The CDR3 reads CASSPGGAAYGYTF. CDR3 sequence (DNA): TGTGCCAGCAGCCCTGGGGGGGCTGCCTATGGCTACACCTTC.

This clone was detected only once. V usage is TRBV5-6 and J usage is TRBJ2-2, with 8 bases matching TRBD1. The CDR3 contains 15 residues. The V segment lost 3 bases and the J segment 5 bases; nucleotides outside the gene matches: 6. Germline V lookup: CDR1 SGHDT, CDR2 YYEEEE. This CDR3 reads CASSSGTGRTGELFF. The CDR3 DNA is TGTGCCAGCAGCTCTGGGACAGGTCGAACCGGGGAGCTGTTTTTT. Complete variable domain (other parts from reference TRBV5-6 and TRBJ2-2): DAGVTQSPTHLIKTRGQQVTLRCSPKSGHDTVSWYQQALGQGPQFIFQYYEEEERQRGNFPDRFSGHQFPNYSSELNVNALLLGDSALYLCASSSGTGRTGELFFGEGSRLTVL.

The chain is built from TRBV12-5 and TRBJ2-3; 12 nucleotides line up with TRBD2. The CDR3 is 15 amino acids. Unmatched junction bases numbered 7, after V lost 6 bases and J lost 6 bases. Per the germline V gene, CDR1 is LGHNT and CDR2 is FRNRAP. CDR3 amino acids: CASGPLAGGMDTQYF. As DNA, the CDR3 is TGTGCTAGTGGCCCACTAGCGGGGGGCATGGATACGCAGTATTTT.

V usage is TRBV7-9 and J usage is TRBJ2-1, with TRBD2 matching 14 bases. The CDR3 sequence is 18 residues long. The V segment lost 5 bases and the J segment 2 bases; nucleotides outside the gene matches: 8. Per germline, CDR1 SEHNR and CDR2 FQNEAQ (reference sequence). The CDR3 protein is CASSPGLAGVTTYNEQFF. The CDR3, as DNA: TGTGCCAGCAGCCCGGGACTAGCGGGGGTCACAACCTACAATGAGCAGTTCTTC.

The chain joins TRBV7-9 to TRBJ1-3; no definite D call. Per the germline V gene, CDR1 is SEHNR and CDR2 is FQNEAQ (reference sequence). The ends were cut back, 3 bases at V and 0 bases at J, with 12 bases in the middle. This CDR3 is built from 16 residues. The CDR3 DNA reads as TGTGCCAGCAGCTTTTGGACCAGGAGCTCTGGAAACACCATATATTTT. Translation gives CASSFWTRSSGNTIYF.

The rearrangement joins TRBV9 to TRBJ1-2; TRBD1 matches 8 bases. The CDR3 spans 16 residues. With 1 base clipped from V and 0 bases from J, the junction kept 5 bases outside the gene matches. Germline V gives CDR1 SGDLS, CDR2 YYNGEE. Here the CDR3 reads CASSVSGGPANYGYTF. The CDR3 DNA is TGTGCCAGCAGCGTATCAGGGGGCCCCGCTAACTATGGCTACACCTTC.

The CDR3 nucleotides read TGTGCCAGCGGGACTCGAATCACAGATACGCAGTATTTT. Its protein product is CASGTRITDTQYF. The V gene is TRBV27, the J gene TRBJ2-3; D is possibly TRBD2 (6 bases). CDR3 length: 13 residues. In germline, CDR1 is MNHEY, CDR2 SMNVEV (reference sequence). V gave up 8 bases and J gave up 2 bases, with 11 bases separating them.

The CDR3 loop is CASSLPGSYNEQFF. The CDR3 DNA reads as TGTGCCAGCAGCCTCCCGGGTTCGTACAATGAGCAGTTCTTC. The chain is built from TRBV11-3 and TRBJ2-1; D is unclear. In germline, CDR1 is SGHNT, CDR2 YENEEA. This CDR3 region has 14 residues. Deletions cut 5 bases from V and 4 bases from J, with 12 bases between.

This chain links TRBV6-4 with TRBJ2-7; D may be TRBD1 (6 bases). This CDR3 has 12 amino acids. Germline V gene sequence: CDR1 MRHNA, CDR2 SNTAGT. CDR3 protein: CATRPGAHEQYF. CDR3 DNA sequence: TGTGCAACCCGACCAGGGGCCCACGAGCAGTACTTC.

This chain links TRBV4-1 with TRBJ2-5; 10 positions match TRBD2. CDR1 is MGHRA, CDR2 YSYEKL, per germline. V shed 1 base, J shed 5 bases, and the junction held 7 bases outside the gene matches. The CDR3 loop spans 16 amino acids. Written as DNA, the CDR3 is TGCGCCAGCAGCCAAGGAGCGGGGGGGCCGATGGAGACCCAGTACTTC. Translation gives CASSQGAGGPMETQYF.

The CDR3 nucleotides are TGTGCCAGCAGCCGGGGGGGCCCCTACAATGAGCAGTTCTTC. Protein sequence: CASSRGGPYNEQFF. The J gene is TRBJ2-1, the V gene TRBV6-5; 8 bases match TRBD2. CDR3 length: 14 amino acids. J gave up 2 bases and V 6 bases, and 3 bases lay outside the gene matches. CDR1 is MNHEY, CDR2 SVGAGI, per germline.